This T cell receptor (beta chain) is from a study of blood T cell repertoires in COVID-19. Overall study: The United States, Italy and Spain provided the acute and convalescent COVID-19 samples. In each case, the material was cDNA or gDNA derived from T cells, B-cell-depleted T cells, or PBMCs.

The authors' processing: Estimates of nucleated cell counts were drawn from the amplification of reference gene primers. Sequencing was performed with immunoSEQ multiplex PCR; in TCRdb, only in-frame clones are kept and a portion is missing. V and J calls and clone size follow that table, whereas D and trimming were derived from the DNA. The sample lists around 60,000 clones; roughly 90% were seen once. The sequenced material came from peripheral blood. The TCR was taken from a woman aged 55-70 years with active COVID-19.

The chain's CDR3 is CASSPLVFSGNTIYF. In nucleotides, the CDR3 is TGTGCCAGTAGTCCACTTGTGTTCTCTGGAAACACCATATATTTT. The chain uses TRBV19 and TRBJ1-3; D gene unclear. Trimming left V 5 bases short and J 0 bases short, with 11 bases between. Germline CDR1 is LNHDA and CDR2 is SQIVND (reference sequence). This CDR3 comprises 15 residues.